The 16 T cell receptor beta chains below all came from one sample that was sequenced in a study of T cell responses to AZD1222 COVID-19 vaccine. Repertoires were generated with immunoSEQ multiplex PCR, while TCRdb's copy carries only in-frame clones and drops some. The sample lists around 150,000 clones; over 90% were seen once. The input for sequencing was peripheral blood, taken on day 0 of AZD1222 vaccination. These receptors came from an adult in good health.

The rearrangement uses TRBV5-4 and TRBJ1-2; no reliable D call. The V gene lost 4 bases and the J gene lost 4 bases, with 23 bases spanning the gap. The CDR3 sequence is 17 residues long. Per the germline V gene, CDR1 is SGHNT and CDR2 is YYREEE (reference sequence). The CDR3 DNA follows: TGTGCCAGCAGCCCAGGCGGACGGGCGGGAGGTACCTATGGCTACACCTTC. Amino acids: CASSPGGRAGGTYGYTF.

The chain carries TRBV2 and TRBJ2-7; D ambiguous. Trimming pared 7 bases from V and 0 bases from J, leaving 13 bases between. The germline V gene encodes CDR1 SNHLY and CDR2 FYNNEI. CDR3 size: 14 residues. The CDR3 sequence: CASIRHGGSYEQYF. The DNA for the CDR3 is TGTGCCAGCATTCGTCACGGCGGCTCCTACGAGCAGTACTTC.

This chain connects TRBV7-8 to TRBJ2-1, with 7 bases matching TRBD1. Germline CDR1 reads SGHVS; CDR2 reads FQNEAQ. This CDR3 comprises 16 residues. With 1 base clipped from V and 9 bases from J, the junction kept 12 bases outside the gene matches. CDR3: CASSLVRQGVWGEQFF. The CDR3 bases are TGTGCCAGCAGCTTAGTAAGGCAGGGGGTCTGGGGTGAGCAGTTCTTC.

This rearrangement joins TRBV28 to TRBJ2-1; D call uncertain. CDR1 and CDR2 from the germline V gene are MDHEN and SYDVKM. This CDR3 spans 11 amino acids. With 3 bases removed from V and 8 bases from J, the gap between germline ends came to 5 bases. The DNA of the CDR3 is TGTGCCAGCAGTTTTAGGTATGAGCAGTTCTTC. This gives the protein CASSFRYEQFF.

The chain links TRBV13 to TRBJ1-3; a weak D match, TRBD1 (6 bases). The CDR3 is made up of 16 amino acids. Trimming took 5 bases from V and 1 from J, leaving 15 bases between them. Germline V CDR1 and CDR2: PRHDT, FYEKMQ (reference sequence). CDR3 in DNA: TGTGCCAGCAGCCATTTCGACAGGAGATCTGGAAACACCATATATTTT. It yields the protein CASSHFDRRSGNTIYF.

V usage is TRBV4-1 and J usage is TRBJ1-4; D gene uncertain. CDR1 is MGHRA, CDR2 YSYEKL, per germline. The CDR3 contains 15 residues. Deletions cut 1 base from V and 7 bases from J, with 13 bases between. The CDR3 protein is CASSQAKGGVEKLFF. In nucleotides, the CDR3 is TGCGCCAGCAGCCAAGCCAAAGGTGGGGTTGAAAAACTGTTTTTT.

The V call is TRBV5-1, the J call TRBJ2-3, with TRBD2 matching 12 bases. The CDR3 is made up of 16 amino acids. Trimming removed 4 bases from V and 2 bases from J; junction bases left unmatched: 5. Germline CDR1 and CDR2: SGHRS and YFSETQ. DNA of the CDR3: TGCGCCAGCAGCCCACGGACTAGCGGGAACACAGATACGCAGTATTTT. It translates to CASSPRTSGNTDTQYF. The full variable domain, in which reference TRBV5-1 and TRBJ2-3 provide the parts outside the CDR3, is KAGVTQTPRYLIKTRGQQVTLSCSPISGHRSVSWYQQTPGQGLQFLFEYFSETQRNKGNFPGRFSGRQFSNSRSEMNVSTLELGDSALYLCASSPRTSGNTDTQYFGPGTRLTVL.

A remark on this clone: Other nucleotide sequences in the sample specify the same CDR3. V usage is TRBV2 and J usage is TRBJ1-5; D unresolved. The CDR3 consists of 14 residues. Trimming took off 3 bases at V and 3 bases at J, with 9 bases between the two ends. Germline CDR1 is SNHLY and CDR2 is FYNNEI. For the CDR3, the DNA is TGTGCCAGCAGTGAGTCCAGTTCCAATCAGCCCCAGCATTTT. Amino acids: CASSESSSNQPQHF. Full variable domain (remainder filled in from reference TRBV2 and TRBJ1-5): EPEVTQTPSHQVTQMGQEVILRCVPISNHLYFYWYRQILGQKVEFLVSFYNNEISEKSEIFDDQFSVERPDGSNFTLKIRSTKLEDSAMYFCASSESSSNQPQHFGDGTRLSIL.

This clone was seen once. V is TRBV5-1 and J is TRBJ1-1; D gene unclear. V was trimmed by 1 base and J by 6 bases, leaving 10 bases between them. In germline, CDR1 is SGHRS, CDR2 YFSETQ. This CDR3 region has 13 residues. CDR3 bases: TGCGCCAGCAGCTTGAGGGTAGGTGCTGAAGCTTTCTTT. Its protein product is CASSLRVGAEAFF.

The rearrangement joins TRBV5-5 to TRBJ2-2; D remains unclear. The germline V gene has CDR1 SGHKS and CDR2 YYEKEE (reference sequence). There are 11 residues in the CDR3. The germline V and J ends were trimmed by 0 bases and 9 bases, with 3 bases remaining between them. CDR3 sequence reads: CASSLARELFF. As DNA, the CDR3 is TGTGCCAGCAGCTTGGCGCGGGAGCTGTTTTTT.

This chain links TRBV4-3 with TRBJ2-7; tentatively, D is TRBD1 or TRBD2 (5 bases each). This CDR3 region has 15 residues. Trimming left V 0 bases short and J 2 bases short, with 11 bases between. Germline CDR1 and CDR2: LGHNA and YSLEER. CDR3 amino acids: CASSQDRELAYEQYF. In DNA, the CDR3 is TGCGCCAGCAGCCAAGACAGGGAGTTAGCCTACGAGCAGTACTTC.

This clone came up once. The chain carries TRBV14 and TRBJ2-2; weak D call: TRBD1 (5 bases). From germline, CDR1 is SGHDN and CDR2 FVKESK. The V end lost 1 base, the J end lost 4 bases, and 16 bases lay between the germline ends. CDR3 length equals 17 residues. CDR3 DNA sequence: TGTGCCAGCAGCCAAGGGAAGGGGCGATTGAGCACCGGGGAGCTGTTTTTT. The encoded protein is CASSQGKGRLSTGELFF. Complete variable domain (other parts from reference TRBV14 and TRBJ2-2): EAGVTQFPSHSVIEKGQTVTLRCDPISGHDNLYWYRRVMGKEIKFLLHFVKESKQDESGMPNNRFLAERTGGTYSTLKVQPAELEDSGVYFCASSQGKGRLSTGELFFGEGSRLTVL.

V is TRBV4-1 and J is TRBJ2-7, with 11 positions matching TRBD2. Germline trimming cut 1 base from V and 5 bases from J; bases unmatched to any gene: 10. CDR3 length equals 17 residues. Germline assignment: CDR1 MGHRA and CDR2 YSYEKL. The CDR3 DNA reads TGCGCCAGCAGCCAAGCCCAACTAGCGGGAGCCCCCGACGAGCAGTACTTC. It specifies CASSQAQLAGAPDEQYF.

This clone came up once. This chain uses TRBV30 with TRBJ1-5, with unresolved D. V was trimmed by 5 bases and J by 8 bases, leaving 10 bases between them. Germline V lookup: CDR1 GTSNPN, CDR2 SVGIG (reference sequence). The CDR3 is made up of 11 amino acids. CDR3 DNA: TGTGCCTGGCCGACCGAGGAGCCCCAGCATTTT. Its translation is CAWPTEEPQHF.

J is TRBJ1-1 and V is TRBV19; no reliable D call. Trimming took 5 bases from V and 1 from J, leaving 8 bases between them. Looked up from germline, CDR1 is LNHDA and CDR2 is SQIVND (reference sequence). The CDR3 loop spans 13 amino acids. The chain's CDR3 is CASSFQKNTEAFF. CDR3 bases: TGTGCCAGTAGTTTCCAGAAGAACACTGAAGCTTTCTTT.

The chain is built from TRBV4-1 and TRBJ1-3; 9 nucleotides agree with TRBD1. From germline, CDR1 is MGHRA and CDR2 YSYEKL. V was pared by 4 bases and J by 1 base, with 14 bases of the junction left unmatched. The CDR3 is made up of 19 amino acids. CDR3 nucleotides: TGCGCCAGCAGCCTGTCCCCGGACAGGGGCTCAGGGTCTGGAAACACCATATATTTT. Translated, it gives CASSLSPDRGSGSGNTIYF.